Below are 9 T cell receptor beta chains sequenced from a single sample in a study of shared clonotypes between healthy human individuals (dated by TCRdb to 2018 to 2021). The library was made by the immunoSEQ multiplex PCR assay. TCRdb limited this immuneACCESS table to in-frame rearrangements with V and J called. A share of clones is missing; checked studies link under half to unresolved V genes, and the rest is unexplained. This sample is represented by fewer than 1.6 million clones; about 98.5% of them were singletons. The ten biggest clones cover approximately 0.38% of the sample. Sequenced input: naive CD4+ T cells sorted from blood. The sample's cell subset or site, from its label and the paper: CD45RA+ positively selected. These receptors all come from a man aged 25-45 years in good health.

V and J are TRBV2 and TRBJ2-2, with D unclear. The CDR3 runs 14 residues. The V and J ends lost 6 bases and 1 base respectively, with 9 bases between them. CDR1 is SNHLY and CDR2 is FYNNEI in the germline V gene. The CDR3 nucleotides read TGTGCCAGCAGGACCCCGCGGAACACCGGGGAGCTGTTTTTT. This encodes CASRTPRNTGELFF.

The V and J genes are TRBV14 and TRBJ2-5; D gene uncertain. Trimming left V 0 bases short and J 5 bases short, with 7 bases between. The CDR3 is made up of 13 amino acids. CDR1 and CDR2 (germline): SGHDN, FVKESK. The CDR3: CASSQDWIETQYF. DNA of the CDR3: TGTGCCAGCAGCCAAGACTGGATTGAGACCCAGTACTTC. Based on the CDR3 plus reference TRBV14 and TRBJ2-5, the full variable domain is EAGVTQFPSHSVIEKGQTVTLRCDPISGHDNLYWYRRVMGKEIKFLLHFVKESKQDESGMPNNRFLAERTGGTYSTLKVQPAELEDSGVYFCASSQDWIETQYFGPGTRLLVL.

This chain connects TRBV10-2 to TRBJ2-4; 14 bases align to TRBD2. With 6 bases clipped from V and 1 base from J, the junction kept 5 bases outside the gene matches. Germline loops: CDR1 WSHSY, CDR2 SAAADI. The CDR3 consists of 17 residues. CDR3 in DNA: TGCGCCAGCAGCCAGGGACTAGCGGGAGTGGCCAAAAACATTCAGTACTTC. Encoded protein: CASSQGLAGVAKNIQYF.

To note about this clone: This same CDR3 is encoded by further DNA sequences in the sample. The rearrangement uses TRBV6-6 and TRBJ2-1; D not certain. Germline-derived CDR1 and CDR2 are MNHNY and SVGAGI (reference sequence). The CDR3 length is 12 residues. Deletions cut 2 bases from V and 5 bases from J, with 4 bases between. This CDR3 reads CASSYLNNEQFF. The CDR3 DNA sequence: TGTGCCAGCAGTTACCTAAACAATGAGCAGTTCTTC.

The chain couples TRBV5-1 to TRBJ2-5, with TRBD2 identical over 8 bases. CDR1 is SGHRS, CDR2 YFSETQ, per germline. The CDR3 extends over 17 amino acids. The ends lost 0 bases at V and 0 bases at J; junction bases unmatched: 7. The chain's CDR3 is CASSLATSGRHQETQYF. The DNA of the CDR3 is TGCGCCAGCAGCTTGGCCACTAGCGGAAGGCACCAAGAGACCCAGTACTTC. The full variable domain, in which reference TRBV5-1 and TRBJ2-5 provide the parts outside the CDR3, is KAGVTQTPRYLIKTRGQQVTLSCSPISGHRSVSWYQQTPGQGLQFLFEYFSETQRNKGNFPGRFSGRQFSNSRSEMNVSTLELGDSALYLCASSLATSGRHQETQYFGPGTRLLVL.

The V gene is TRBV6-4, the J gene TRBJ1-1; D possibly corresponds to TRBD1 (6 bases). The CDR3 is 15 residues long. The V gene's germline CDR1 is MRHNA and CDR2 SNTAGT. Trimming stripped 8 bases from V and 4 bases from J, with 20 bases between. CDR3 in amino acids: CASVGRGERGTEAFF. CDR3 DNA: TGTGCCAGCGTCGGCAGGGGCGAGAGGGGCACTGAAGCTTTCTTT.

The rearrangement links TRBV27 to TRBJ2-3; possible D gene TRBD2, 5 bases. This CDR3 comprises 17 residues. Trimming shortened V by 3 bases and J by 3 bases, and 19 bases separated the two germline ends. CDR1 and CDR2 from the germline V gene are MNHEY and SMNVEV (reference sequence). CDR3: CASSFQPRAGLTDTQYF. The CDR3 DNA reads TGTGCCAGCAGTTTCCAACCCCGGGCGGGTCTTACAGATACGCAGTATTTT.

The chain has TRBV7-9 and TRBJ2-5; D gene uncertain. The CDR3 totals 14 residues. Germline CDR1 is SEHNR and CDR2 is FQNEAQ (reference sequence). V was pared by 10 bases and J by 0 bases, with 15 bases between. The CDR3 loop is CATYSGVYQETQYF. CDR3 in DNA: TGTGCCACTTATTCTGGGGTGTACCAAGAGACCCAGTACTTC. Complete variable domain (other parts from reference TRBV7-9 and TRBJ2-5): DTGVSQNPRHKITKRGQNVTFRCDPISEHNRLYWYRQTLGQGPEFLTYFQNEAQLEKSRLLSDRFSAERPKGSFSTLEIQRTEQGDSAMYLCATYSGVYQETQYFGPGTRLLVL.

The chain uses TRBV18 and TRBJ2-7, with TRBD2 matching over 11 bases. The CDR3 is 16 residues long. Trimming cost V 0 bases and J 0 bases; bases outside gene matches: 1. Germline loops: CDR1 KGHSH, CDR2 LQKENI. The chain's CDR3 is CASSPPGLAASYEQYF. CDR3 DNA: TGTGCCAGCTCACCACCGGGACTAGCGGCCTCCTACGAGCAGTACTTC.